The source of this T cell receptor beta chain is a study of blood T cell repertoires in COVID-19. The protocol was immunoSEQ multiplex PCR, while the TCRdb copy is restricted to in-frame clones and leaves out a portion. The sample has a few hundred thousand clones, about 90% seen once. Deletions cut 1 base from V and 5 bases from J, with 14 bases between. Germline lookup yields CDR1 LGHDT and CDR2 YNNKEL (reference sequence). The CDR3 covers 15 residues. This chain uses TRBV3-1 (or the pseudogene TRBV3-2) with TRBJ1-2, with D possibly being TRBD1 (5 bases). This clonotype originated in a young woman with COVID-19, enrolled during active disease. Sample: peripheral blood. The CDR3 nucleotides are TGTGCCAGCAGCCAAGGCCCACAGGTTCGGTATGGCTACACCTTC. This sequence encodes CASSQGPQVRYGYTF.